The 17 T cell receptor beta chains reported below all come from one sample, sequenced in a study of Graves' ophthalmopathy and Graves' hyperthyroidism (dated by TCRdb to the late 2010s). TCRdb names Illumina HiSeq 2000 as the instrument used. For repertoire sequencing, the TCR beta CDR3 regions were amplified from RNA transcripts. The first round of RT-PCR was done with HTBI primers and the Qiagen OneStep RT-PCR kit, and was followed by a second round of multiplex PCR, then size selection and purification. In TCRdb, the public reads were trimmed at Q25 with fastp and aligned with MiXCR, with productive beta chains retained. For every CDR3 protein sequence, its rows merge into one entry that carries the most common genes and DNA. The sample records 500,000 to 600,000 distinct CDR3 sequences, less than 40% of which are singletons. The ten largest clones represent about 4% of the sample. The sequencing input was peripheral blood or thyroid tissue (not recorded which). The receptors were sampled from an adult man with Graves' hyperthyroidism.

A note on this clonotype: A much larger clone sits a single nucleotide away, making a read error possible. This sequence joins TRBV7-2 and TRBJ2-5; D might be TRBD1 or TRBD2, each matching 5 bases. CDR1 SGHTA and CDR2 FQGNSA come from the germline V gene. CDR3 size: 15 residues. The chain's CDR3 is CASGQESRVGETQYF. CDR3 DNA: TGCGCCAGCGGCCAAGAAAGCAGGGTCGGGGAGACCCAGTACTTC.

The chain uses TRBV7-8 and TRBJ1-4, with D unclear. CDR1 and CDR2 from the germline V gene are SGHVS and FQNEAQ. This CDR3 comprises 14 residues. V was clipped by 4 bases and J by 3 bases, with 9 bases between them. CDR3 sequence: CASSWDFSNEKLFF. The CDR3 bases are TGTGCCAGCAGCTGGGATTTTTCTAATGAAAAACTGTTTTTT.

This clonotype turned up a few times. The rearrangement links TRBV12-3 or TRBV12-4 to TRBJ1-2; D remains ambiguous. V was cut by 2 bases and J by 7 bases, with 11 bases left in between. The CDR3 spans 13 residues. CDR3 region: CASSLMSGIGYTF. CDR3 bases: TGTGCCAGCAGTTTAATGAGCGGTATTGGCTACACCTTC.

This clonotype was recorded at least ten times. The V gene is TRBV7-8, the J gene TRBJ1-1; D remains unclear. This CDR3 spans 11 amino acids. Between the trimmed V and J ends, which lost 5 bases and 11 bases, there was a span of 12 bases. In germline, CDR1 is SGHVS, CDR2 FQNEAQ. The CDR3 DNA reads TGTGCCAGCAGCACTCCAGGTGCCGCTTTCTTT. This encodes CASSTPGAAFF. Combining the CDR3 with reference TRBV7-8 and TRBJ1-1 gives the whole variable domain GAGVSQSPRYKVAKRGQDVALRCDPISGHVSLFWYQQALGQGPEFLTYFQNEAQLDKSGLPSDRFFAERPEGSVSTLKIQRTQQEDSAVYLCASSTPGAAFFGQGTRLTVV.

This clonotype was detected many times. The V gene is TRBV7-9, the J gene TRBJ2-2; D is ambiguous. CDR3 length equals 13 residues. Looked up from germline, CDR1 is SEHNR and CDR2 is FQNEAQ (reference sequence). The V gene lost 6 bases and the J gene lost 1 base, with 6 bases spanning the gap. In DNA, the CDR3 is TGTGCCAGCAGGGCAGGGAACACCGGGGAGCTGTTTTTT. This codes for CASRAGNTGELFF.

About this clonotype itself: Because it lacks the conserved phenylalanine or tryptophan at the end, this CDR3 is likely a read error. The chain combines TRBV12-3 or TRBV12-4 with TRBJ1-2, with D possibly TRBD1 on 6 matching bases. The CDR3 contains 14 residues. With 3 bases removed from V and 8 bases from J, the gap between germline ends came to 16 bases. CDR3 sequence reads: CASSFRGGGWGYTL. CDR3 bases: TGTGCCAGCAGTTTTAGGGGGGGAGGATGGGGCTACACCCTC.

Remarks on this clonotype: This could be a read error, since a much larger clone is one nucleotide away. The chain has TRBV4-1 and TRBJ2-7; possibly TRBD2 for D (5 bases). This CDR3 has 14 amino acids. The V end was cut by 0 bases, the J end by 2 bases, with 8 bases between. CDR1 MGHRA and CDR2 YSYEKL come from the germline V gene. This CDR3 reads CASSQESGPYEQYF. The CDR3 bases are TGCGCCAGCAGCCAAGAGAGCGGACCCTACGAGCAGTACTTC.

Only one count was recorded for this clonotype. A much bigger clone sits one base away, suggesting this may be a read error. This chain connects TRBV20-1 to TRBJ2-7, with 9 nucleotides matching TRBD1. Germline trimming cut 5 bases from V and 6 bases from J; bases unmatched to any gene: 11. CDR1 is DFQATT and CDR2 is SNEGSKA in the germline V gene (reference sequence). CDR3 length equals 14 residues. The CDR3 region is CSAYSDRGDCEQYF. Here the CDR3 DNA reads TGCAGTGCTTACTCCGACAGGGGGGACTGCGAGCAGTACTTC.

The gene calls are TRBV25-1 and TRBJ1-2; 7 nucleotides align to TRBD1. CDR1 is MGHDK, CDR2 SYGVNS, per germline. This CDR3 contains 15 residues. V lost 5 bases, J lost 8 bases, and 14 bases stayed unmatched. CDR3 in amino acids: CASSCSAHRGRGYTF. The CDR3 coding sequence is TGTGCCAGCAGTTGCTCCGCCCACAGGGGCCGGGGCTACACCTTC.

The chain recombines TRBV25-1 with TRBJ1-2, with D possibly TRBD1 on 5 matching bases. The CDR3 consists of 13 residues. Germline V gives CDR1 MGHDK, CDR2 SYGVNS. Trimming left V 8 bases short and J 1 base short, with 11 bases between. This CDR3 reads CASLLGGNYGYTF. The CDR3 nucleotides are TGTGCCAGCTTGTTGGGGGGTAACTATGGCTACACCTTC.

This clonotype was detected many times. The chain has TRBV5-1 and TRBJ2-7, with D perhaps being TRBD1 or TRBD2 (5 bases each). V lost 1 base to trimming and J lost 3 bases, with 11 bases between them. This CDR3 contains 14 residues. Germline V lookup: CDR1 SGHRS, CDR2 YFSETQ. In DNA, the CDR3 is TGCGCCAGCAGCTTGAGGGGACCAGACTACGAGCAGTACTTC. Amino acids: CASSLRGPDYEQYF.

This clonotype showed up just once. DNA for the CDR3: TGTGCCATCAGTGGACAGGAGCATGGCTACACCTTC. Translation: CAISGQEHGYTF. The chain links TRBV10-3 to TRBJ1-2, with D perhaps TRBD1 (6 bases). The CDR3 covers 12 residues. Trimming cost V 4 bases and J 6 bases, with 9 bases left between them. Per the germline V gene, CDR1 is ENHRY and CDR2 is SYGVKD.

Many counts were recorded for this clonotype. The rearrangement links TRBV5-8 to TRBJ2-6; D not resolved. The CDR3 sequence is 17 residues long. CDR1 SGHTS and CDR2 YDEGEE come from the germline V gene. Trimming took 0 bases from V and 0 from J, leaving 10 bases between them. CDR3 nucleotides: TGTGCCAGCAGCTTGGCCCGGCGGAACTCTGGGGCCAACGTCCTGACTTTC. Its translation is CASSLARRNSGANVLTF.

In its sample, this clonotype was seen many times. The rearrangement joins TRBV29-1 to TRBJ2-7, with a possible D match to TRBD2 (5 bases). Deletions cut 7 bases from V and 4 bases from J, with 11 bases between. Germline V lookup: CDR1 SQVTM, CDR2 ANQGSEA. The CDR3 spans 11 residues. In nucleotides, the CDR3 is TGCAGCGCAAAGGAGGCTTACGAGCAGTACTTC. Translation gives CSAKEAYEQYF.

This clonotype occurred many times. This chain joins TRBV7-2 and TRBJ1-2, with 10 bases matching TRBD1. Germline V gives CDR1 SGHTA, CDR2 FQGNSA. V shed 5 bases, J shed 7 bases, and the junction held 10 bases outside the gene matches. The CDR3 contains 15 residues. As DNA, the CDR3 is TGTGCCAGCAGCCCCACCTCGACAGGGGGCCGTGGCTACACCTTC. Translation gives CASSPTSTGGRGYTF. The full variable domain, with the rest looked up from reference TRBV7-2 and TRBJ1-2, is GAGVSQSPSNKVTEKGKDVELRCDPISGHTALYWYRQSLGQGLEFLIYFQGNSAPDKSGLPSDRFSAERTGGSVSTLTIQRTQQEDSAVYLCASSPTSTGGRGYTFGSGTRLTVV.

This clonotype came up many times. The chain uses TRBV11-2 and TRBJ1-5, with a weak D call TRBD1 (5 bases). With 2 bases removed from V and 0 bases from J, the gap between germline ends came to 11 bases. The germline V gene has CDR1 SGHAT and CDR2 FQNNGV. This CDR3 comprises 16 residues. The CDR3 reads CASSLSTDISNQPQHF. DNA of the CDR3: TGTGCCAGCAGCTTAAGCACGGACATTAGCAATCAGCCCCAGCATTTT.

This sequence joins TRBV11-3 and TRBJ2-1; 8 nucleotides align to TRBD2. The CDR3 sequence is 14 residues long. The trim removed 5 bases at V and 6 bases at J, leaving 6 bases unmatched. Germline assignment: CDR1 SGHNT and CDR2 YENEEA. This CDR3 reads CASSLKREINEQFF. As DNA, the CDR3 is TGTGCCAGCAGCCTAAAGCGGGAGATCAATGAGCAGTTCTTC. The variable domain in full, completed from reference TRBV11-3 and TRBJ2-1, reads EAGVVQSPRYKIIEKKQPVAFWCNPISGHNTLYWYLQNLGQGPELLIRYENEEAVDDSQLPKDRFSAERLKGVDSTLKIQPAELGDSAVYLCASSLKREINEQFFGPGTRLTVL.